Shown below are 2 T cell receptor beta chains from a single sample sequenced in a study of tumor-infiltrating lymphocytes in primary liver carcinoma. For each extraction, RNA and DNA were obtained together from about 19-30 mg of unsorted bulk tissue. cDNA specific to TCR beta was made from 450 to 500 ng of total RNA, with a constant-region primer employed for priming. A slightly modified ARM-PCR protocol with three nested multiplex PCR rounds produced these TCR beta libraries. In the first two PCR rounds, TRBV1-TRBV30 forward primers were paired with a C-beta reverse primer, and each round lasted 10 cycles. TCRdb reprocessed the multiplex PCR reads via MiXCR and lists one record per CDR3 protein. The sample has roughly 100,000 distinct CDR3 sequences, about 62% seen once. Sequencing used liver tumor tissue from sampling region 2. Specified subset: tumor region T2, inferior pole. The receptors were gathered from an older woman with primary liver carcinoma and hepatitis B virus infection.

As regards this clonotype: It may be a read error: a sequence one base away is much more abundant. Because it lacks the conserved phenylalanine or tryptophan at the end, this CDR3 is likely a read error. The chain recombines TRBV6-6 with TRBJ2-3, with 7 bases lining up with TRBD1. The V and J ends lost 5 bases and 4 bases, in that order; junction bases with no gene match: 3. The CDR3 sequence is 13 residues long. Germline values: CDR1 MNHNY, CDR2 SVGAGI (reference sequence). The CDR3 DNA is TGTGCCAGCAGTGACACAGGGGCAGATACGCAGTATTTG. Translated, it gives CASSDTGADTQYL.

This clonotype showed up just once. A read error may be the cause here, since a much bigger clone is one base away. V usage is TRBV6-4 and J usage is TRBJ2-1; D perhaps matches TRBD2 (6 bases). This CDR3 has 16 amino acids. V lost 2 bases and J lost 0, with 11 bases in between. Looked up from germline, CDR1 is MRHNA and CDR2 is SNTAGT. The CDR3 loop reads CASSDLGGGSYNEQFF. In nucleotides, the CDR3 is TGTGCCAGCAGTGACCTGGGGGGTGGCTCCTACAATGAGCAGTTCTTC.